Given below is one TCR beta chain in context. It was with random hexamers that about 0.45 to 1 ug RNA was reverse transcribed. Using its own MiXCR run on the immunoSEQ multiplex PCR reads, TCRdb lists one record per CDR3 protein. This table holds 150,000 to 200,000 distinct CDR3 sequences, roughly 92% found once. The record originates from a study of CD8 T cells in Susac syndrome. V lost 5 bases and J lost 10; bases outside the gene matches: 7. Per germline, CDR1 SGHNT and CDR2 YENEEA. This CDR3 is 12 amino acids long. Each multiple sclerosis control was a treatment-naive patient with relapsing-remitting disease that was either stable or active.

This chain connects TRBV11-3 to TRBJ1-1; 7 nucleotides line up with TRBD1. The source is a human donor with multiple sclerosis. Sequencing was performed on CD4+ T cells from PBMCs. The CDR3 reads CASSTPGQRAFF. Written as DNA, the CDR3 is TGTGCCAGCAGCACCCCGGGACAGAGAGCTTTCTTT.